These 14 T cell receptor beta chains came from one sample sequenced in a study of CD8 T cells in ankylosing spondylitis. General observations from the study: What seemed typical of ankylosing spondylitis blood was a TCR beta motif built from 8 or 9 highly homologous variants.

From the 5' RACE reads, TCRdb called clonotypes with MiXCR, one entry per CDR3 protein. Here the sample spans fewer than 450,000 distinct CDR3 sequences, 15% to 20% being singletons. Their recognized antigens are unknown. Input material: blood, either unsorted or a sorted T cell fraction (not recorded which). All receptors derive from a male donor with ankylosing spondylitis.

This clonotype was seen at least ten times. The V call is TRBV5-1, the J call TRBJ1-4; TRBD1 matches 8 bases. Looked up from germline, CDR1 is SGHRS and CDR2 is YFSETQ. This CDR3 contains 14 residues. Germline trimming cut 3 bases from V and 10 bases from J; bases unmatched to any gene: 8. CDR3 bases: TGCGCCAGCAGCTACATGACAGGGGCAGGAAAACTGTTTTTT. Translation gives CASSYMTGAGKLFF.

The V gene is TRBV5-1, the J gene TRBJ2-3, with 10 bases matching TRBD2. J lost 6 bases, V lost 3 bases, and 10 bases had no gene match. The germline gives CDR1 SGHRS, CDR2 YFSETQ. The CDR3 is made up of 16 amino acids. The CDR3 protein is CASSSGTSVIPDTQYF. The CDR3 region has the DNA TGCGCCAGCAGCTCCGGGACTAGCGTCATCCCCGATACGCAGTATTTT. Full variable domain (remainder filled in from reference TRBV5-1 and TRBJ2-3): KAGVTQTPRYLIKTRGQQVTLSCSPISGHRSVSWYQQTPGQGLQFLFEYFSETQRNKGNFPGRFSGRQFSNSRSEMNVSTLELGDSALYLCASSSGTSVIPDTQYFGPGTRLTVL.

The genes are TRBV11-2 and TRBJ2-5, with TRBD2 matching 13 bases. CDR3 length: 17 amino acids. Germline-derived CDR1 and CDR2 are SGHAT and FQNNGV. With V trimmed by 5 bases and J by 5 bases, 11 bases remained unmatched. The CDR3 loop reads CASSRGTSGDPLETQYF. The DNA for the CDR3 is TGTGCCAGCAGCCGAGGGACTAGCGGGGATCCTTTGGAGACCCAGTACTTC.

This clonotype appeared many times. The V and J genes are TRBV7-9 and TRBJ2-1; D is perhaps TRBD1 (5 bases). From germline, CDR1 is SEHNR and CDR2 FQNEAQ (reference sequence). This CDR3 region has 12 residues. The V gene lost 1 base and the J gene lost 15 bases, with 13 bases spanning the gap. CDR3 residues: CASSLGIQAWFF. The DNA of the CDR3 is TGTGCCAGCAGCTTAGGAATACAGGCATGGTTCTTC.

This clonotype was recorded many times. The V call is TRBV12-3 or TRBV12-4, the J call TRBJ1-2; 10 bases match TRBD1. CDR3 length equals 13 residues. V trimming: 6 bases; J trimming: 8 bases; junction bases outside the gene matches: 6. DNA of the CDR3: TGTGCCAGCAGCCCGACAGGGGGCTACGGCTACACCTTC. As protein: CASSPTGGYGYTF.

V gene TRBV20-1 combines with J gene TRBJ2-1; unclear D gene. The CDR3 is 11 amino acids. V lost 1 base, J lost 8 bases, and 6 bases lay in between. Germline-derived CDR1 and CDR2 are DFQATT and SNEGSKA (reference sequence). CDR3 sequence: CSARVRDEQFF. The CDR3 nucleotides read TGCAGTGCTAGAGTCCGGGATGAGCAGTTCTTC.

The chain recombines TRBV6-6 with TRBJ1-1; D remains unclear. The V end lost 8 bases, the J end lost 10 bases, and 20 bases lay between the germline ends. This CDR3 has 13 residues. Germline CDR1 MNHNY, CDR2 SVGAGI (reference sequence). The DNA of the CDR3 is TGTGCCAGCGCCAAGAACGGGGAGGGAGTAGCTTTCTTT. As protein: CASAKNGEGVAFF.

This clonotype has a handful of counts. The chain carries TRBV6-1 and TRBJ1-5; 9 positions match TRBD1. Losses at the gene ends were 6 bases for V and 6 bases for J; bases not matched to a gene: 6. There are 14 residues in the CDR3. Germline assignment: CDR1 MNHNS and CDR2 SASEGT. The CDR3 region is CASRPDRGVQPQHF. The CDR3 DNA sequence: TGTGCCAGCAGGCCCGACAGGGGGGTTCAGCCCCAGCATTTT.

In its sample, this clonotype was seen many times. J is TRBJ2-1 and V is TRBV3-1; possible D gene TRBD2, 5 bases. The CDR3 is made up of 12 amino acids. From germline, CDR1 is LGHDT and CDR2 YNNKEL (reference sequence). Deletions cut 4 bases from V and 10 bases from J, with 11 bases between. In DNA, the CDR3 is TGTGCCAGCAGCCCTCTCCGGGGAGAGCAGTTCTTC. Its translation: CASSPLRGEQFF.

The chain has TRBV18 and TRBJ2-7; no definite D call. CDR3 length: 14 residues. Germline assignment: CDR1 KGHSH and CDR2 LQKENI. Between the trimmed V and J ends, which lost 3 bases and 4 bases, there was a span of 13 bases. The CDR3 DNA reads as TGTGCCAGCTCACCTGGTCCGATTGGGTACGAGCAGTACTTC. Protein sequence: CASSPGPIGYEQYF.

This clonotype was seen repeatedly, ten times or more. J is TRBJ2-1 and V is TRBV12-3 or TRBV12-4, with TRBD1 matching over 8 bases. Losses at the gene ends were 7 bases for V and 3 bases for J; bases not matched to a gene: 8. The CDR3 length is 15 residues. This CDR3 reads CASTPDRANYNEQFF. In DNA form, the CDR3 reads TGTGCCAGCACTCCGGACAGGGCGAACTACAATGAGCAGTTCTTC.

This clonotype was detected a few times. The genes are TRBV5-5 and TRBJ2-7; D is uncertain. Germline lookup yields CDR1 SGHKS and CDR2 YYEKEE (reference sequence). CDR3 length: 15 amino acids. The ends were cut back, 6 bases at V and 4 bases at J, with 20 bases in the middle. The chain's CDR3 is CASTQPELGEYEQYF. The CDR3 bases are TGTGCCAGCACCCAGCCGGAGCTAGGAGAATACGAGCAGTACTTC. Full variable domain (missing parts from reference TRBV5-5 and TRBJ2-7): DAGVTQSPTHLIKTRGQQVTLRCSPISGHKSVSWYQQVLGQGPQFIFQYYEKEERGRGNFPDRFSARQFPNYSSELNVNALLLGDSALYLCASTQPELGEYEQYFGPGTRLTVT.

J is TRBJ2-2 and V is TRBV12-3 or TRBV12-4; unclear D gene. V dropped 6 bases and J dropped 6 bases, with 11 bases sitting between them. The CDR3 is 13 amino acids. The CDR3 DNA reads as TGTGCCAGCAGCCCAACCTATGCCGGGGAGCTGTTTTTT. This codes for CASSPTYAGELFF.

There are many counts of this clonotype. The CDR3 loop reads CASSRGLAKNIQYF. CDR3 sequence (DNA): TGTGCCAGCTCCCGGGGACTAGCTAAAAACATTCAGTACTTC. The V call is TRBV12-3 or TRBV12-4, the J call TRBJ2-4; 9 nucleotides line up with TRBD2. CDR3 length equals 14 residues. V lost 8 bases, J lost 4 bases, and 6 bases stayed unmatched.